This T cell receptor beta chain emerged from a study of CD8 T cells in ankylosing spondylitis. Whole-study results and caveats: Ankylosing spondylitis blood appeared to be characterized by a TCR beta motif of 8 or 9 highly homologous variants.

TCRdb processed the 5' RACE reads anew with MiXCR; each CDR3 protein has one entry. The repertoire holds about 350,000 distinct CDR3 sequences, with around 20% as singletons. Comment on this clonotype: No antigen is known for it.

J gave up 1 base and V 4 bases, and 8 bases lay outside the gene matches. The CDR3 runs 16 residues. CDR1 is SGHDN, CDR2 FVKESK, per germline. This chain links TRBV14 with TRBJ2-5; 8 nucleotides agree with TRBD1. The sample comprised blood, either unsorted or a sorted T cell fraction (not recorded which). The TCR comes from a male donor with ankylosing spondylitis or in good health (not recorded which). The CDR3 sequence: CASSRPDRELQETQYF. In nucleotides, the CDR3 is TGTGCCAGCAGCCGACCGGACAGGGAGCTCCAAGAGACCCAGTACTTC. The variable domain in full, completed from reference TRBV14 and TRBJ2-5, reads EAGVTQFPSHSVIEKGQTVTLRCDPISGHDNLYWYRRVMGKEIKFLLHFVKESKQDESGMPNNRFLAERTGGTYSTLKVQPAELEDSGVYFCASSRPDRELQETQYFGPGTRLLVL.